This paragraph reports one TCR beta chain. This specimen belongs to a study of blood T cell repertoires in COVID-19. Study context: Acute-phase and convalescent COVID-19 samples originated in the United States, Italy and Spain.

As handled by the study authors: It was from reference gene primer amplification that nucleated cell counts were estimated. TCRdb keeps only in-frame clones here, not all; method: immunoSEQ multiplex PCR. V and J calls and clone size are copied from that table; D and trimming were computed from the DNA. The sample includes under 300,000 clones, approximately 80% of them seen just once. Trimming took 6 bases from V and 4 from J, leaving 15 bases between them. The germline V gene encodes CDR1 MNHNY and CDR2 SVGAGI (reference sequence). CDR3 length: 15 amino acids. This TCR derives from a man in his forties who had recovered from COVID-19. The sequenced sample was peripheral blood. The rearrangement links TRBV6-6 to TRBJ1-4; maybe TRBD1 (6 bases). CDR3 sequence (DNA): TGTGCCAGCAGCCCCCCAGGGGCGGGTAATGAAAAACTGTTTTTT. This gives the protein CASSPPGAGNEKLFF.